This record covers a single T cell receptor beta chain. This specimen comes from a study of T cells after posttransplantation cyclophosphamide. The protocol was immunoSEQ multiplex PCR, while the TCRdb copy is restricted to in-frame clones and leaves out a portion. The sample lists some 64,000 clones; just over 90% were seen once. Trimming took 2 bases from V and 5 from J, leaving 14 bases between them. CDR1 SGHDT and CDR2 YYEEEE come from the germline V gene. The length of the CDR3 is 14 residues. Sequenced sample: PBMCs. This rearrangement joins TRBV5-6 to TRBJ2-7; TRBD1 is a possible D gene (7 bases). This TCR came from a woman aged 25 to 39 in good health and a related stem cell transplant donor. Here the CDR3 DNA reads TGTGCCAGCAGCTTCAGTCCAGGGGGGCACGAGCAGTACTTC. Its translation: CASSFSPGGHEQYF.